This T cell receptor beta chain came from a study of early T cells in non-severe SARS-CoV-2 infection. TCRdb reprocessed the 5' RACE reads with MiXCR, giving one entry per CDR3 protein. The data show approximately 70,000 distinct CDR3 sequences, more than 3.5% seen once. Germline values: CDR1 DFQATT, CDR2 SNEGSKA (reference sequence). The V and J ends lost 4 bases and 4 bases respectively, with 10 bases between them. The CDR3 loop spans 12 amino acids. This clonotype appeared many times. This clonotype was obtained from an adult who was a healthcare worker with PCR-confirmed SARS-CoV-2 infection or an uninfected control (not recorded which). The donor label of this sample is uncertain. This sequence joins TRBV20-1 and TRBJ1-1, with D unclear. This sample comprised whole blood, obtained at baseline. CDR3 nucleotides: TGCAGTGCTAACCTCGGGAGCACTGAAGCTTTCTTT. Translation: CSANLGSTEAFF.